The rows below give T cell receptor beta chains drawn from one sample of a study of T cell responses to AZD1222 COVID-19 vaccine. Assay used: immunoSEQ multiplex PCR; TCRdb lists only in-frame clones, some missing. Among 170,000 or so clones listed, about nine tenths were seen once. The source material was peripheral blood, sampled on day 0 of AZD1222 vaccination. The origin of the receptors is an adult in good health. CDR3s include the opening cysteine and the closing phenylalanine or tryptophan. The D gene is left open where the match is weak. Expanded clones get a size class; other rows say once, few or many, or leave the size out.

j_call	v_call	d_call	clone_size	cdr3_aa	cdr3_nt
TRBJ2-3	TRBV3-1/TRBV3-2	-	-	CASSLLGGRDTQYF	TGTGCCAGCAGCCTCCTTGGGGGTCGAGATACGCAGTATTTT
TRBJ1-1	TRBV6-5	-	-	CATFTSEAFF	TGTGCCACATTTACGTCTGAAGCTTTCTTT
TRBJ2-2	TRBV7-2	-	once	CASSLTGELFF	TGTGCCAGCAGCTTAACCGGGGAGCTGTTTTTT
TRBJ1-3	TRBV19	TRBD1	-	CASTPDRGRNTIYF	TGTGCCAGTACCCCGGACAGGGGGAGGAACACCATATATTTT
TRBJ2-1	TRBV7-3	-	-	CASSLRDGRDHEQFF	TGTGCCAGCAGCTTAAGGGACGGAAGGGATCATGAGCAGTTCTTC
TRBJ1-2	TRBV19	-	-	CASSTPQGTYGYTF	TGTGCCAGTAGCACTCCACAAGGAACCTATGGCTACACCTTC
TRBJ1-2	TRBV12-2	-	-	CASRLASGEVLYGYTF	TGTGCAAGTCGCTTAGCATCAGGGGAAGTGTTGTATGGCTACACCTTC
TRBJ2-7	TRBV6-5	-	-	CASTQGYEQYF	TGTGCCAGCACCCAGGGTTACGAGCAGTACTTC
TRBJ1-5	TRBV28	-	-	CASSFDSYSNQPQHF	TGTGCCAGCAGTTTCGACAGCTATAGCAATCAGCCCCAGCATTTT
TRBJ2-7	TRBV5-1	-	-	CASSLLGDGGYEQYF	TGCGCCAGCAGCTTACTGGGCGACGGGGGCTACGAGCAGTACTTC
TRBJ1-2	TRBV19	-	-	CASSSRPNNGYTF	TGTGCCAGTAGTTCCCGTCCGAATAATGGCTACACCTTC
TRBJ1-1	TRBV6-6	TRBD1	-	CASSPGQGGTEAFF	TGTGCCAGCAGTCCCGGACAGGGAGGTACTGAAGCTTTCTTT
TRBJ1-2	TRBV6-5	-	-	CASSYSGGVFNYGYTF	TGTGCCAGCAGTTACTCCGGGGGGGTTTTTAACTATGGCTACACCTTC
TRBJ1-2	TRBV6-5	-	few	CASSSMDMNYGYTF	TGTGCCAGCAGTTCCATGGACATGAACTATGGCTACACCTTC
TRBJ2-5	TRBV29-1	-	-	CSVVSGVQETQYF	TGCAGCGTTGTCTCAGGGGTCCAAGAGACCCAGTACTTC
TRBJ1-3	TRBV19	-	-	CASRGIARGNTIYF	TGTGCCAGTAGGGGGATAGCTCGCGGAAACACCATATATTTT
TRBJ1-2	TRBV6-6	TRBD1	-	CASSTTGTEGYTF	TGTGCCAGCAGTACCACGGGGACAGAAGGCTACACCTTC
TRBJ1-5	TRBV5-1	-	-	CASSFTTNQPQHF	TGCGCCAGCAGCTTCACTACGAATCAGCCCCAGCATTTT
TRBJ2-3	TRBV18	-	-	CASSLFGNLRIGVGTDTQYF	TGTGCCAGCTCACTGTTCGGTAACCTTAGAATCGGGGTTGGCACAGATACGCAGTATTTT
TRBJ2-7	TRBV6-5	-	-	CASSYGWEQYF	TGTGCCAGCAGTTACGGCTGGGAGCAGTACTTC
TRBJ2-1	TRBV10-3	-	-	CAISESGGRVSYNEQFF	TGTGCCATCAGTGAGTCAGGCGGCAGGGTTTCATACAATGAGCAGTTCTTC
TRBJ1-2	TRBV20-1	-	-	CSAGPVGYTF	TGCAGTGCAGGACCGGTTGGCTACACCTTC
TRBJ2-5	TRBV10-2	TRBD2	-	CASSEGLAGPEYF	TGCGCCAGCAGTGAAGGACTAGCGGGGCCTGAGTACTTC
TRBJ1-2	TRBV21-1	-	-	CASSKDRIGQGTREGYTF	TGTGCCAGCAGCAAAGACCGCATAGGGCAGGGGACTAGAGAAGGCTACACCTTC
TRBJ2-5	TRBV11-3	TRBD1	-	CASRGQGEKTQYF	TGTGCCAGCAGAGGACAGGGAGAAAAGACCCAGTACTTC
TRBJ2-5	TRBV6-5	-	-	CASSYSGGATETQYF	TGTGCCAGCAGTTACTCAGGGGGGGCTACGGAGACCCAGTACTTC
TRBJ1-1	TRBV6-1	TRBD1	-	CASSERQGNTEAFF	TGTGCCAGCAGTGAAAGACAGGGTAACACTGAAGCTTTCTTT
TRBJ1-3	TRBV28	-	-	CASTPSFGNTIYF	TGTGCCAGCACCCCCTCCTTTGGAAACACCATATATTTT
TRBJ1-3	TRBV9	-	-	CASSVEGSGNTIYF	TGTGCCAGCAGCGTAGAAGGCTCTGGAAACACCATATATTTT
TRBJ1-2	TRBV6-5	-	-	CASTGTPNYGYTF	TGTGCCAGTACCGGGACACCGAACTATGGCTACACCTTC
TRBJ1-6	TRBV11-2	-	-	CASSLDRPRLHF	TGTGCCAGCAGCTTAGATCGTCCCAGACTCCACTTT
TRBJ2-7	TRBV5-1	-	few	CASRFDSGEQYF	TGCGCCAGCAGGTTCGACTCGGGCGAGCAGTACTTC
TRBJ1-5	TRBV7-2	-	-	CASSLVWGAFNQPQHF	TGTGCCAGCAGCTTAGTCTGGGGCGCCTTCAATCAGCCCCAGCATTTT
TRBJ1-1	TRBV5-5	-	-	CASSLAAVKTEAFF	TGTGCCAGCAGCTTGGCGGCGGTGAAGACTGAAGCTTTCTTT
TRBJ1-5	TRBV20-1	-	-	CSASMGQPQHF	TGCAGTGCTAGTATGGGTCAGCCCCAGCATTTT
TRBJ1-2	TRBV19	TRBD1	-	CASSSETGGYGYTF	TGTGCCAGTAGCTCCGAGACAGGGGGCTATGGCTACACCTTC
TRBJ2-4	TRBV28	TRBD1	-	CASSLGETGANIQYF	TGTGCCAGCAGTTTGGGGGAGACAGGGGCCAACATTCAGTACTTC
TRBJ2-1	TRBV14	-	-	CASSQEQTIHNEQFF	TGTGCCAGCAGCCAAGAACAGACAATCCACAATGAGCAGTTCTTC
TRBJ1-4	TRBV10-3	-	-	CAISGTGEKLFF	TGTGCCATCAGTGGAACTGGGGAAAAACTGTTTTTT
TRBJ1-1	TRBV6-5	-	-	CASRTTGSSNTEAFF	TGTGCCAGCAGGACCACAGGGTCTTCGAACACTGAGGCTTTCTTT
TRBJ1-6	TRBV5-5	TRBD1	-	CASSEEGTGTYNSPLHF	TGTGCCAGCAGCGAGGAGGGGACAGGGACCTATAATTCACCCCTCCACTTT
TRBJ1-1	TRBV5-1	-	-	CASSPPPGPQAFF	TGCGCCAGCAGCCCTCCCCCGGGACCCCAAGCTTTCTTT
TRBJ1-5	TRBV7-8	TRBD1	few	CASSLYGTGLDSNQPQHF	TGTGCCAGCAGCTTATACGGGACAGGCCTAGATAGCAATCAGCCCCAGCATTTT
TRBJ1-4	TRBV6-5	TRBD1	-	CASSRGQGLDEKLFF	TGTGCCAGCAGCCGAGGACAGGGTTTGGATGAAAAACTGTTTTTT
TRBJ2-1	TRBV7-7	-	-	CASSSLARDEQFF	TGTGCTAGCAGCTCCCTCGCCAGGGACGAGCAGTTCTTC
TRBJ2-5	TRBV11-3	TRBD2	-	CASSWGGDQETQYF	TGTGCCAGCAGCTGGGGGGGAGACCAAGAGACCCAGTACTTC
TRBJ2-5	TRBV18	-	-	CASSGQQETQYF	TGTGCCAGCTCAGGACAGCAAGAGACCCAGTACTTC
TRBJ1-2	TRBV19	TRBD1	-	CASSITGGAGGYTF	TGTGCCAGTAGTATAACAGGGGGCGCCGGTGGCTACACCTTC
TRBJ1-2	TRBV11-2	-	few	CASSLVTGPNYGYTF	TGTGCCAGCAGCTTAGTTACAGGGCCGAACTATGGCTACACCTTC
TRBJ1-3	TRBV7-2	-	-	CASSPMGPRSGNTIYF	TGTGCCAGCAGCCCTATGGGACCCCGCTCTGGAAACACCATATATTTT
TRBJ1-4	TRBV5-5	-	-	CASSPQGSNEKLFF	TGTGCCAGCAGCCCACAGGGTTCCAATGAAAAACTGTTTTTT